The next 22 T cell receptor beta chains were all read from a single sample in a study of control samples from healthy donors and cancer patients. Method: immunoSEQ multiplex PCR; TCRdb's copy keeps in-frame clones and lacks some. The data contain 100,000 to 150,000 clones, more than 70% of them singletons. Specimen: blood. The source is a man in his fifties or sixties in good health.

This chain uses TRBV7-2 with TRBJ2-5; D may be TRBD2 (6 bases). Trimming removed 1 base from V and 2 bases from J, with 14 bases in between. The V gene's germline CDR1 is SGHTA and CDR2 FQGNSA. The CDR3 loop spans 16 amino acids. This CDR3 is CASSLGLGLRQETQYF. The CDR3, as DNA: TGTGCCAGCAGCTTAGGGCTAGGACTACGTCAAGAGACCCAGTACTTC.

The chain is built from TRBV21-1 and TRBJ2-2; TRBD2, the table's D call, was not compared with the DNA. TRBV21-1 is shown as a pseudogene. The CDR3 length is 16 residues. Written as DNA, the CDR3 is TGTGCCAGCAGCAAACGCGGATTCTCGAACACCGGGGAGCTGTTTTTT. This sequence encodes CASSKRGFSNTGELFF.

This chain's CDR3 is CASSLLIRDRGPNYGYTF. In DNA, the CDR3 is TGTGCCAGCAGTTTATTAATTCGAGACAGGGGACCTAACTATGGCTACACCTTC. The chain uses TRBV28 and TRBJ1-2; 8 nucleotides match TRBD1. The length of the CDR3 is 18 residues. Germline V gene sequence: CDR1 MDHEN, CDR2 SYDVKM. With 1 base clipped from V and 0 bases from J, the junction kept 10 bases outside the gene matches.

V is TRBV27 and J is TRBJ1-4, with 11 nucleotides matching TRBD1. Germline V gives CDR1 MNHEY, CDR2 SMNVEV (reference sequence). The junction had 15 bases not matched to a gene; V was cut back by 2 bases and J by 7 bases. CDR3 length equals 19 residues. The CDR3 DNA is TGTGCCAGCAGTTTAGCGACCGGGGTCGGACAGGGGGCGGGTGAAAAACTGTTTTTT. Protein product: CASSLATGVGQGAGEKLFF.

This rearrangement joins TRBV28 to TRBJ1-4; weak D call: TRBD1 (6 bases). Per germline, CDR1 MDHEN and CDR2 SYDVKM. Deletions cut 4 bases from V and 6 bases from J, with 12 bases between. The CDR3 runs 14 residues. In DNA, the CDR3 is TGTGCCAGCAGTTCCACAGGGTACGATGAAAAACTGTTTTTT. Translated, it gives CASSSTGYDEKLFF.

This clone qualifies as large (0.1 to 1%). This rearrangement joins TRBV24-1 to TRBJ2-3; possibly TRBD1 for D (5 bases). The germline V gene encodes CDR1 KGHDR and CDR2 SFDVKD. The length of the CDR3 is 16 residues. The V end lost 4 bases, the J end lost 5 bases, and 18 bases lay between the germline ends. CDR3 loop: CATSEGVSQREDTQYF. CDR3 sequence (DNA): TGTGCCACCAGTGAAGGGGTAAGTCAGAGAGAAGATACGCAGTATTTT.

The chain uses TRBV2 and TRBJ1-3, with no clear D. Germline V gene data show CDR1 as SNHLY and CDR2 as FYNNEI. The CDR3 is 15 amino acids. V was shortened by 6 bases and J by 0 bases, with 12 bases between the two germline ends. The CDR3 protein is CASSGVFYSGNTIYF. In DNA form, the CDR3 reads TGTGCCAGCAGCGGCGTCTTTTACTCTGGAAACACCATATATTTT.

V is TRBV18 and J is TRBJ2-7; D not resolved. CDR1 and CDR2 (germline): KGHSH, LQKENI. The CDR3 runs to 15 residues. Trimming stripped 3 bases from V and 1 base from J, with 13 bases between. CDR3 sequence: CASSPANWQSYEQYF. The CDR3 region has the DNA TGTGCCAGCTCACCTGCTAACTGGCAGTCCTACGAGCAGTACTTC. Based on the CDR3 plus reference TRBV18 and TRBJ2-7, the full variable domain is NAGVMQNPRHLVRRRGQEARLRCSPMKGHSHVYWYRQLPEEGLKFMVYLQKENIIDESGMPKERFSAEFPKEGPSILRIQQVVRGDSAAYFCASSPANWQSYEQYFGPGTRLTVT.

This chain connects TRBV3-1 (or the pseudogene TRBV3-2) to TRBJ1-2; TRBD1 might be the D (6 bases). Germline CDR1 reads LGHDT; CDR2 reads YNNKEL (reference sequence). The CDR3 runs 14 residues. V shed 4 bases and J shed 7 bases, with 16 bases lying between them. Here the CDR3 reads CASSLLGGQGGYTF. The CDR3 bases are TGTGCCAGCAGCCTATTGGGGGGCCAAGGTGGCTACACCTTC.

The chain recombines TRBV2 with TRBJ2-1; 7 bases line up with TRBD1. The CDR3 loop spans 15 amino acids. The V and J ends lost 4 bases and 4 bases, in that order; junction bases with no gene match: 7. Germline V gene lookup returns CDR1 SNHLY and CDR2 FYNNEI. CDR3 residues: CASSAPGTVYNEQFF. CDR3 DNA: TGTGCCAGCAGTGCTCCCGGGACAGTTTACAATGAGCAGTTCTTC.

The V and J genes are TRBV19 and TRBJ2-1; 11 bases match TRBD2. The germline V gene encodes CDR1 LNHDA and CDR2 SQIVND (reference sequence). The CDR3 runs to 17 residues. Trimming cost V 4 bases and J 5 bases; bases outside gene matches: 10. The CDR3 sequence: CASSTRGTSGTNNEQFF. The CDR3 coding sequence is TGTGCCAGTAGTACTAGGGGGACTAGCGGTACTAACAATGAGCAGTTCTTC.

The chain employs TRBV27 and TRBJ1-6; tentative D call: TRBD1 (6 bases). The germline V and J ends were trimmed by 6 bases and 6 bases, with 12 bases remaining between them. Germline-derived CDR1 and CDR2 are MNHEY and SMNVEV (reference sequence). The CDR3 sequence is 14 residues long. The CDR3 reads CASRNTGTNSPLHF. The CDR3 nucleotides are TGTGCCAGCAGAAACACAGGGACTAATTCACCCCTCCACTTT.

V gene TRBV7-3 combines with J gene TRBJ1-1; no definite D call. The CDR3 covers 13 residues. V lost 2 bases to trimming and J lost 0 bases, with 4 bases between them. Looked up from germline, CDR1 is SGHTA and CDR2 is FQGTGA. CDR3: CASSLFMNTEAFF. The DNA of the CDR3 is TGTGCCAGCAGCTTATTTATGAACACTGAAGCTTTCTTT.

J is TRBJ1-3 and V is TRBV5-5, with D perhaps matching TRBD1 (5 bases). V was trimmed by 0 bases and J by 0 bases, leaving 7 bases between them. The length of the CDR3 is 15 residues. Germline V gene sequence: CDR1 SGHKS, CDR2 YYEKEE (reference sequence). This CDR3 reads CASSLEGNSGNTIYF. As DNA, the CDR3 is TGTGCCAGCAGCTTGGAGGGGAACTCTGGAAACACCATATATTTT.

The V call is TRBV2, the J call TRBJ1-1; TRBD1 is a possible D gene (5 bases). The CDR3 sequence is 15 residues long. With 6 bases removed from V and 2 bases from J, the gap between germline ends came to 16 bases. CDR1 is SNHLY, CDR2 FYNNEI, per germline. CDR3: CASRFAGTDNTEAFF. The DNA for the CDR3 is TGTGCCAGCAGATTTGCAGGGACCGACAACACTGAAGCTTTCTTT.

This chain links TRBV7-2 with TRBJ2-1, with D perhaps matching TRBD2 (7 bases). The V end was cut by 0 bases, the J end by 6 bases, with 9 bases between. The CDR3 has 14 residues. The germline CDR1 and CDR2 sequences are SGHTA and FQGNSA. The DNA for the CDR3 is TGTGCCAGCAGCTTAGCGGGGGGGCCCAATGAGCAGTTCTTC. Translation gives CASSLAGGPNEQFF. Filled out from reference TRBV7-2 and TRBJ2-1, the complete variable domain reads GAGVSQSPSNKVTEKGKDVELRCDPISGHTALYWYRQSLGQGLEFLIYFQGNSAPDKSGLPSDRFSAERTGGSVSTLTIQRTQQEDSAVYLCASSLAGGPNEQFFGPGTRLTVL.

In this sample, this clone turned up a few times. The chain uses TRBV28 and TRBJ1-1; D not resolved. The CDR3 is 12 amino acids. Trimming left V 6 bases short and J 1 base short, with 6 bases between. CDR1 is MDHEN and CDR2 is SYDVKM in the germline V gene. CDR3 bases: TGTGCCAGCAGCACCGGGAACACTGAAGCTTTCTTT. Its protein product is CASSTGNTEAFF.

J is TRBJ2-2 and V is TRBV10-1, with TRBD1 as a possible D gene (7 bases). Germline V lookup: CDR1 WNHNN, CDR2 SYGVQD (reference sequence). Trimming left V 6 bases short and J 5 bases short, with 10 bases between. The CDR3 spans 13 residues. As DNA, the CDR3 is TGCGCCAGCAGACCAGGGGGGACCGGGGAGCTGTTTTTT. Translating gives CASRPGGTGELFF.

J is TRBJ2-3 and V is TRBV7-2, with a weak D call TRBD2 (6 bases). The CDR3 consists of 15 residues. V lost 5 bases to trimming and J lost 0 bases, with 12 bases between them. Germline CDR1 reads SGHTA; CDR2 reads FQGNSA. DNA of the CDR3: TGTGCCAGCAGCCCAATGGGGACTAGCACAGATACGCAGTATTTT. This gives the protein CASSPMGTSTDTQYF.

The chain has TRBV7-9 and TRBJ1-3; 9 bases fit TRBD1. The CDR3 has 18 residues. Looked up from germline, CDR1 is SEHNR and CDR2 is FQNEAQ (reference sequence). Trimming at V came to 3 bases and at J to 4 bases, leaving 13 bases not matched to a gene. CDR3 sequence reads: CASSLDRGGRTRGNTIYF. Here the CDR3 DNA reads TGTGCCAGCAGCTTGGACAGGGGCGGTCGTACAAGAGGAAACACCATATATTTT.

The chain links TRBV28 to TRBJ1-2; D call uncertain. The CDR3 is 13 amino acids. Germline V gene lookup returns CDR1 MDHEN and CDR2 SYDVKM. V lost 3 bases, J lost 8 bases, and 13 bases lay in between. CDR3 bases: TGTGCCAGCAGTTTTCATGGATTACAGGGCTACACCTTC. Encoded protein: CASSFHGLQGYTF.

The CDR3 bases are TGTGCCACCCCACCGAGTCCAGAGAACACTGAAGCTTTCTTT. Translation gives CATPPSPENTEAFF. The chain couples TRBV24-1 to TRBJ1-1; unclear D gene. Germline CDR1 and CDR2: KGHDR and SFDVKD. The ends were cut back, 9 bases at V and 1 base at J, with 14 bases in the middle. This CDR3 is built from 14 residues.